This record covers a single TCR beta chain. Deletions cut 1 base from V and 4 bases from J, with 14 bases between. This CDR3 has 16 residues. CDR1 and CDR2 (germline): SGHNT, YENEEA. Seattle cases were enrolled at active infection and followed longitudinally. Authors' processing steps: Nucleated cell number was recorded as an estimate derived from reference gene primer amplification. The table came from immunoSEQ multiplex PCR; TCRdb's copy has only in-frame clones and leaves some out. V and J calls and clone size are as listed in that table; D and trimming were resolved from the DNA. The table lists some 500,000 clones, 85% to 90% of them singletons. These data are taken from a study of blood T cell repertoires in COVID-19. Across the study: Researchers got acute and convalescent COVID-19 samples from the United States, Italy and Spain. Sample material is recorded as cDNA or gDNA derived from T cells, B-cell-depleted T cells, or PBMCs.

The material sequenced was peripheral blood. The source is a woman in her forties or fifties with COVID-19, enrolled during active disease. The V and J genes are TRBV11-3 and TRBJ2-1, with D possibly TRBD1 on 5 matching bases. The CDR3: CASSLGGREFYNEQFF. The CDR3 DNA follows: TGTGCCAGCAGCTTAGGGGGCAGAGAATTTTACAATGAGCAGTTCTTC.